This TCR beta chain comes out of a study of T cell repertoires in cytomegalovirus infection. Overall study results and limits: The cumulative frequency of public TCR beta families identified carriers of CMV plus the relevant HLA.

There are 15 residues in the CDR3. The V gene end was trimmed by 11 bases and the J gene end by 1 base; junction bases not matched to a gene: 10. From germline, CDR1 is SNHLY and CDR2 FYNNEI. The table lists this clonotype with a few counts. Its antigen is undetermined. TCRdb independently ran MiXCR on the reads; one entry per CDR3 protein. The repertoire holds about 460,000 distinct CDR3 sequences, with about 11% as singletons. The sample consisted of PBMCs. The clonotype comes from a human donor in good health (CMV status not recorded). Some clones in this sample may be carry-over from other donors' samples. The chain has TRBV2 and TRBJ2-1, with 8 bases that match TRBD2. CDR3 in DNA: TGTGCCGGAAGATCAGGACTAGCATCCTACAATGAGCAGTTCTTC. As protein: CAGRSGLASYNEQFF. The full variable domain, with the rest looked up from reference TRBV2 and TRBJ2-1, is EPEVTQTPSHQVTQMGQEVILRCVPISNHLYFYWYRQILGQKVEFLVSFYNNEISEKSEIFDDQFSVERPDGSNFTLKIRSTKLEDSAMYFCAGRSGLASYNEQFFGPGTRLTVL.